This TCR beta chain is from a study of shared clonotypes between healthy human individuals. Study-level points and caveats: The naive CD4 repertoires of four donors were compared, and approximately 4.7% of clonotypes were shared. Sequencing depth was expected to affect clonotype sharing among donors.

CDR3 size: 13 residues. From germline, CDR1 is GTSNPN and CDR2 SVGIG (reference sequence). CD8 memory cells included CD45RO+ cells plus CCR7-negative CD45RA+ TemRA cells. Clones were read by immunoSEQ multiplex PCR, and TCRdb kept only the in-frame ones, dropping some. Of around 320,000 clones detected, 87% appear once; the ten largest clones hold 15% to 20%. Points on this clone: The antigen is unknown. The germline gene is not matched at one end of the junction; a read error may be the cause.

Sequenced material: memory CD8+ T cells sorted from blood. Described subset: CD45RO+ cells pooled with CCR7-negative TemRA cells. This sequence originates from a man between 18 and 29 years old in good health. The chain joins TRBV30 to TRBJ1-1, with 7 bases identical to TRBD1. DNA for the CDR3: TGTGCCGGGAGGACAGGCAAAAACACTGAAGCTTTCTTT. Translation gives CAGRTGKNTEAFF.